This TCR beta chain was sequenced during a study of blood T cell repertoires in COVID-19 (dated by TCRdb to 2020 to 2022). About the study as a whole: Collaborator samples came from the United States, Italy and Spain and covered acute and convalescent phases of COVID-19. The material from the prospective study consisted of cDNA or gDNA derived from T cells, B-cell-depleted T cells, or PBMCs. Subjects who had been exposed to COVID-19, were actively infected with it, or had recovered from it provided the deeply sampled blood TCRbeta repertoires that made up the dataset. A freely available public database, intended as a resource for researchers studying the immune response to SARS-CoV-2, is where the repertoires were released. The samples were drawn from two sources: the first 160 participants of the ongoing ImmuneRACE study, and fewer than 1,500 subjects contributed by 6 global collaborators. A de-identified subject ID, COVID-19 status, age in years and sex were almost always included in the sample metadata. Where available, HLA class I and class II types were obtained from metadata supplied by the sample provider rather than from assay-based typing. Points the paper makes about the study in general: How much clinical and demographic metadata was included differed by source and by participant, and the metadata was provided uncurated.

The collaborating institutions used their own protocols to collect whole blood in K2EDTA tubes. For TCRbeta analysis, collaborator samples were shipped as frozen whole blood, as isolated PBMCs, or as DNA extracted from either sample type. TCRbeta CDR3 regions were amplified from genomic DNA using the immunoSEQ Assay, a bias-controlled multiplex PCR. The published analysis was carried out like this. The number of nucleated cells in each sample was estimated by amplification of reference gene primers within the assay. Sequence reads were collapsed and filtered to measure the absolute abundance of every unique TCRbeta CDR3 rearrangement. For each sample, productive Simpson clonality was calculated as the square root of Simpson's diversity index across productive rearrangements. TCRdb took this table from immuneACCESS and kept in-frame rearrangements with V and J called. Such tables lack part of the clones; where checked against another copy, unresolved V genes explain under half of the gap, and the rest is unexplained. V and J calls and clone size come straight from that table; D and trimming were deduced from the DNA. This sample gives 35,000 to 45,000 clones in total; roughly 89% of them show up just once. The ten largest clones add up to 0.3% to 0.45% of the sample.

A remark on this clone: Its recognized antigen is unknown. Base quality data are lacking; no much larger clone is found one base away.

The CDR3 numbers 19 residues from cysteine through phenylalanine. Left in the record is the CDR3 DNA by itself, 57 bases read in frame from the first base. According to the germline V gene, CDR1 reads SGHVS and CDR2 reads FQNEAQ. The germline V and J ends show losses of 5 bases and 1 base respectively, and no gene match explains 14 bases of the junction. The chain is encoded by TRBV7-8 joined to TRBJ1-1; a stretch of 12 junction bases matches TRBD1. The receptor was isolated from a human donor in a cohort sampled during active COVID-19. Input material: peripheral blood. The CDR3 in this case is CASSTPGEGQGAQNTEAFF. The bases are TGTGCCAGCAGCACCCCCGGTGAGGGACAGGGGGCTCAGAACACTGAAGCTTTCTTT. When the CDR3 is completed using the reference TRBV7-8 and TRBJ1-1 genes on either side, the full variable domain is GAGVSQSPRYKVAKRGQDVALRCDPISGHVSLFWYQQALGQGPEFLTYFQNEAQLDKSGLPSDRFFAERPEGSVSTLKIQRTQQEDSAVYLCASSTPGEGQGAQNTEAFFGQGTRLTVV.